This paragraph covers one TCR beta chain sequence. Its antigen is not identified. This entry is derived from a study of CD8+CD57+ T cells in acquired aplastic anemia. Study-level background: When averaged, DNA from sorted CD4+ and CD8+ cells came to about 3 ug. As sequenced from healthy donors, CD4+ cells averaged roughly 10 million reads. Study observations and caveats: There were around 28 CD8+ CDR3 sequences that occurred in both patients and controls. No significant difference in CD8+ Simpson's diversity was found between patients and controls.

The germline gives CDR1 MNHEY, CDR2 SVGAGI. This CDR3 is built from 15 residues. V shed 0 bases and J 2 bases; nucleotides not matched to a gene: 4. It was genomic DNA that served as the template for profiling TCR beta VDJ and CDR3. TCRdb processed the reads anew with MiXCR; each CDR3 protein has one entry. The sample includes under 250,000 distinct CDR3 sequences, roughly 35% of them seen just once. Input material: sorted CD4+, CD8+, or CD8+CD57+ T cells (not recorded which) from PBMCs. The V and J genes are TRBV6-5 and TRBJ2-7; 7 bases are shared with TRBD2. This sequence was found in a human donor in good health, serving as a control. CDR3 loop: CASSYSGGRPYEQYF. CDR3 coding DNA: TGTGCCAGCAGTTACTCCGGGGGGAGGCCCTACGAGCAGTACTTC.